This TCR beta chain is drawn from a study of CD8 T cells in Susac syndrome. Study results and limitations: In its TCR sequencing and HLA analysis, the study acknowledged that the number of individuals was relatively small.

This clonotype appeared once. Its matching antigen is unknown. RNA totalling roughly 0.45 to 1 ug underwent reverse transcription with random hexamers. MiXCR, applied by TCRdb to the immunoSEQ multiplex PCR reads, yields one record per CDR3 protein. The data contain 150,000 to 200,000 distinct CDR3 sequences, 94% of them singletons. Sequencing input: CD4+ T cells from PBMCs. This TCR came from a human donor with multiple sclerosis.

The CDR3 loop reads CASTYQGSQETQYF. CDR3 nucleotide sequence: TGTGCCAGCACCTATCAAGGGTCCCAAGAGACCCAGTACTTC. This rearrangement joins TRBV7-2 to TRBJ2-5; D is unresolved. The V end was cut by 7 bases, the J end by 1 base, with 13 bases between. CDR1 and CDR2 (germline): SGHTA, FQGNSA. The CDR3 is 14 residues long.